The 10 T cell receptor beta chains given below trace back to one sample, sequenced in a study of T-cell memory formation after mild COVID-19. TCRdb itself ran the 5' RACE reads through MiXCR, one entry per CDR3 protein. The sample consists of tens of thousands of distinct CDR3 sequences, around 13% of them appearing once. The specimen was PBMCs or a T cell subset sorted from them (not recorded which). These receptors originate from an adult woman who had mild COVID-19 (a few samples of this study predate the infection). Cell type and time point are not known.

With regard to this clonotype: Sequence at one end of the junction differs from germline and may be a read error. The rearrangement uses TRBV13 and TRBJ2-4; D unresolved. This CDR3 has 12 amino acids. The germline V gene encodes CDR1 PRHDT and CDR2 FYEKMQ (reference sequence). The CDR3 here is CASSLGRDIQYF. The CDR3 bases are TGTGCAAGCAGCTTGGGCCGCGACATTCAGTACTTC. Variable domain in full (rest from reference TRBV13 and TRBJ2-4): AAGVIQSPRHLIKEKRETATLKCYPIPRHDTVYWYQQGPGQDPQFLISFYEKMQSDKGSIPDRFSAQQFSDYHSELNMSSLELGDSALYFCASSLGRDIQYFGAGTRLSVL.

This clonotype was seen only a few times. The CDR3 loop is CASSFGAGGYEQFF. The CDR3 nucleotides read TGTGCCAGCAGCTTCGGAGCGGGAGGATATGAGCAGTTCTTC. V is TRBV7-2 and J is TRBJ2-1; 9 bases map to TRBD2. This CDR3 contains 14 residues. The germline gives CDR1 SGHTA, CDR2 FQGNSA. V lost 3 bases to trimming and J lost 8 bases; unmatched junction nucleotides: 5. Looking up the rest from reference TRBV7-2 and TRBJ2-1 gives the full variable domain: GAGVSQSPSNKVTEKGKDVELRCDPISGHTALYWYRQSLGQGLEFLIYFQGNSAPDKSGLPSDRFSAERTGGSVSTLTIQRTQQEDSAVYLCASSFGAGGYEQFFGPGTRLTVL.

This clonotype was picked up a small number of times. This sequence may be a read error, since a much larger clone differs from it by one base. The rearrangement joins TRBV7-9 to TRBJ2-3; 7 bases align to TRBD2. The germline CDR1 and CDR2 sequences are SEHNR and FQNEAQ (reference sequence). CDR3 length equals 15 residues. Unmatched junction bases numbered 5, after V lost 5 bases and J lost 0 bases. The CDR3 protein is CASSALAASTDTQYF. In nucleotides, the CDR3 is TGTGCCAGCAGCGCCCTAGCGGCTAGCACAGATACGCAGTATTTT.

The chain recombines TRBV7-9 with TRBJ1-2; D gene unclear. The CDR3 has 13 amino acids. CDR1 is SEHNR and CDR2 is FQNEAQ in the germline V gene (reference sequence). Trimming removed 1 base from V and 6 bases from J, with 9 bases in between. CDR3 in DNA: TGTGCCAGCAGCTTAGGGCTGGTAAATGGCTACACCTTC. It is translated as CASSLGLVNGYTF.

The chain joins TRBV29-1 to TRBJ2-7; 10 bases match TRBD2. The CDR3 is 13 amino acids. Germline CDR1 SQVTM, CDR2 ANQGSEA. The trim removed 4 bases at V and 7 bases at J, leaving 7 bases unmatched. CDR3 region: CSVASALAGEQYF. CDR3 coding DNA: TGCAGCGTTGCGTCGGCACTAGCGGGGGAGCAGTACTTC.

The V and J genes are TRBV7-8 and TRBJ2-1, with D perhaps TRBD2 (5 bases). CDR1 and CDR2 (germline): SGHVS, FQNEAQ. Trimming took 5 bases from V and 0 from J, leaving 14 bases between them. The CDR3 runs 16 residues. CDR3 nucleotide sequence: TGTGCCAGCAGCCCAATCGGGGTTGCCTCCTACAATGAGCAGTTCTTC. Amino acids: CASSPIGVASYNEQFF.

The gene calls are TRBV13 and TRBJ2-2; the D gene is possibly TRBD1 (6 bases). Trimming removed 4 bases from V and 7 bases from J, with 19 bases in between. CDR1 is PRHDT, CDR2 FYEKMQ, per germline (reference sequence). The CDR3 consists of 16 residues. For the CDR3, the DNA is TGTGCCAGCAGCTCCCGACAGGAGCTAGGGGTCGGGGAGCTGTTTTTT. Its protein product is CASSSRQELGVGELFF. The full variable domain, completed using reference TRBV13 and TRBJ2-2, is AAGVIQSPRHLIKEKRETATLKCYPIPRHDTVYWYQQGPGQDPQFLISFYEKMQSDKGSIPDRFSAQQFSDYHSELNMSSLELGDSALYFCASSSRQELGVGELFFGEGSRLTVL.

This CDR3 reads CASRAGRVHNSPLHF. CDR3 DNA: TGTGCCAGCAGGGCGGGACGGGTCCATAATTCACCCCTCCACTTT. This sequence joins TRBV27 and TRBJ1-6; perhaps TRBD1 as D (5 bases). The germline CDR1 and CDR2 sequences are MNHEY and SMNVEV (reference sequence). Deletions cut 6 bases from V and 5 bases from J, with 14 bases between. The CDR3 totals 15 residues.

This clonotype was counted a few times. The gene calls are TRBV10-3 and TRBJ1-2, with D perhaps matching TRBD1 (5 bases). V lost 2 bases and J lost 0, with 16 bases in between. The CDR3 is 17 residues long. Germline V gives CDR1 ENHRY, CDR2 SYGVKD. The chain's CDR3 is CAISETPAGGANYGYTF. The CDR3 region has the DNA TGTGCCATCAGTGAGACACCCGCGGGGGGAGCTAACTATGGCTACACCTTC.

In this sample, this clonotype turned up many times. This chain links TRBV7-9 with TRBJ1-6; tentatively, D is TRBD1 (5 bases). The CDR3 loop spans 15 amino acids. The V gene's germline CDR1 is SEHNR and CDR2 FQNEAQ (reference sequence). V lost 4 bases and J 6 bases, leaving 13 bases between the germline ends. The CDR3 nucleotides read TGTGCCAGCAGCTCAATTACGACAGTTAATTCACCCCTCCACTTT. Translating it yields CASSSITTVNSPLHF.